These 24 T cell receptor beta chains originate from one sample sequenced in a study of T-cell reconstitution after alpha-beta-depleted transplantation in children. Researchers prepared the TCRbeta library using unique molecular identifiers, the study reports. TCRdb processed the PCR reads anew with MiXCR; each CDR3 protein has one entry. The sample includes about 200,000 distinct CDR3 sequences, about 7% of them seen just once. Specimen: PBMCs, collected before TCRalphabeta/CD19-depleted stem cell transplant. The receptors derive from a boy between 2 and 15 years old with acute lymphoblastic leukemia, due to receive a stem cell transplant.

This clonotype has a handful of counts. The gene calls are TRBV7-3 and TRBJ2-3; D not resolved. Germline V gene sequence: CDR1 SGHTA, CDR2 FQGTGA. Trimming took 2 bases from V and 2 from J, leaving 17 bases between them. The CDR3 has 17 residues. The CDR3 sequence is CASSLGRPGQSTDTQYF. In nucleotides, the CDR3 is TGTGCCAGCAGCTTAGGCCGACCGGGCCAATCCACAGATACGCAGTATTTT.

This clonotype was detected ten times or more. This chain connects TRBV12-3 or TRBV12-4 to TRBJ2-7; 8 positions match TRBD1. The CDR3 is made up of 14 amino acids. V was pared by 5 bases and J by 2 bases, with 5 bases of the junction left unmatched. The CDR3 is CASSPGQVTYEQYF. The CDR3 DNA is TGTGCCAGCAGTCCGGGACAGGTGACCTACGAGCAGTACTTC.

In its sample, this clonotype was seen a few times. The rearrangement joins TRBV13 to TRBJ2-7, with 9 bases identical to TRBD1. CDR3 size: 16 residues. J lost 0 bases, V lost 5 bases, and 8 bases had no gene match. CDR1 and CDR2 from the germline V gene are PRHDT and FYEKMQ (reference sequence). CDR3 region: CASSERTGEDSYEQYF. CDR3 DNA: TGTGCCAGCAGCGAGAGGACAGGGGAAGACTCCTACGAGCAGTACTTC.

The chain is built from TRBV5-4 and TRBJ1-2; 9 positions match TRBD1. The germline gives CDR1 SGHNT, CDR2 YYREEE (reference sequence). The CDR3 loop spans 13 amino acids. The V segment lost 4 bases and the J segment 8 bases; nucleotides outside the gene matches: 6. CDR3 nucleotide sequence: TGTGCCAGCAGCGACCGGACAGGGGACGGCTACACCTTC. This codes for CASSDRTGDGYTF.

This clonotype appeared many times. The chain carries TRBV28 and TRBJ2-2; no clear D gene. V was cut by 2 bases and J by 5 bases, with 6 bases left in between. This CDR3 comprises 13 residues. Per the germline V gene, CDR1 is MDHEN and CDR2 is SYDVKM. The CDR3 loop reads CASSLDQTGELFF. The CDR3 bases are TGTGCCAGCAGTTTAGACCAGACCGGGGAGCTGTTTTTT.

V usage is TRBV12-3 or TRBV12-4 and J usage is TRBJ2-3; maybe TRBD2 (5 bases). This CDR3 is 16 amino acids long. Trimming stripped 5 bases from V and 2 bases from J, with 17 bases between. This CDR3 reads CASSRRGGQVTDTQYF. CDR3 sequence (DNA): TGTGCCAGCAGTAGACGTGGCGGGCAGGTCACAGATACGCAGTATTTT.

This clonotype was observed a handful of times. For the CDR3, the DNA is TGTGCCAGCAGCACCGCCTTGGGGGGCAGAATCGATGGCTACACCTTC. Its translation: CASSTALGGRIDGYTF. The chain recombines TRBV7-8 with TRBJ1-2, with a weak D call TRBD1 (6 bases). Trimming removed 5 bases at V and 6 bases at J, with 22 bases between. The CDR3 extends over 16 amino acids. Germline V gives CDR1 SGHVS, CDR2 FQNEAQ. Based on the CDR3 plus reference TRBV7-8 and TRBJ1-2, the full variable domain is GAGVSQSPRYKVAKRGQDVALRCDPISGHVSLFWYQQALGQGPEFLTYFQNEAQLDKSGLPSDRFFAERPEGSVSTLKIQRTQQEDSAVYLCASSTALGGRIDGYTFGSGTRLTVV.

This clonotype was recorded at least ten times. This chain joins TRBV7-9 and TRBJ1-2; 7 nucleotides agree with TRBD1. V shed 5 bases, J shed 8 bases, and the junction held 11 bases outside the gene matches. The CDR3 is 14 residues long. CDR1 is SEHNR, CDR2 FQNEAQ, per germline (reference sequence). The CDR3 DNA reads as TGTGCCAGCAGCCTGGGGACAGCCTTTGAAGGCTACACCTTC. Amino acid sequence: CASSLGTAFEGYTF.

In this sample, this clonotype turned up many times. This chain links TRBV5-1 with TRBJ2-3; D might be TRBD2 (5 bases). Per the germline V gene, CDR1 is SGHRS and CDR2 is YFSETQ. The CDR3 runs to 16 residues. V dropped 5 bases and J dropped 0 bases, with 16 bases sitting between them. CDR3 residues: CASRSRSGPSTDTQYF. Here the CDR3 DNA reads TGCGCCAGCAGATCGAGGAGCGGACCTAGCACAGATACGCAGTATTTT.

This clonotype appeared a few times. V gene TRBV5-1 combines with J gene TRBJ2-2, with no clear D. This CDR3 contains 15 residues. Germline CDR1 is SGHRS and CDR2 is YFSETQ. Trimming pared 4 bases from V and 3 bases from J, leaving 13 bases between. The CDR3 nucleotides read TGCGCCAGCAGCGTGGGCAGAAGCTACACCGGGGAGCTGTTTTTT. Protein: CASSVGRSYTGELFF.

This clonotype was picked up a small number of times. The rearrangement uses TRBV28 and TRBJ2-3; D may be TRBD2 (7 bases). Germline V gene data show CDR1 as MDHEN and CDR2 as SYDVKM. The CDR3 covers 16 residues. V was clipped by 5 bases and J by 7 bases, with 22 bases between them. The CDR3 spells CASSTPGGRSRHTQYF. The CDR3 bases are TGTGCCAGCAGTACCCCGGGGGGCAGGAGTAGGCATACGCAGTATTTT.

Ten or more counts support this clonotype. This CDR3 is CASSLASGSFDEQFF. The CDR3 DNA follows: TGCGCCAGCAGCTTGGCTAGCGGGAGTTTTGATGAGCAGTTCTTC. The chain joins TRBV5-1 to TRBJ2-1; 10 nucleotides align to TRBD2. Trimming took 0 bases from V and 8 from J; bases not matched to a gene: 5. From germline, CDR1 is SGHRS and CDR2 YFSETQ. The CDR3 sequence is 15 residues long.

This clonotype has ten or more counts. The chain carries TRBV5-1 and TRBJ1-1, with D perhaps matching TRBD1 (5 bases). The V and J ends lost 0 bases and 5 bases respectively, with 8 bases between them. The CDR3 loop spans 13 amino acids. The V gene's germline CDR1 is SGHRS and CDR2 YFSETQ. CDR3 loop: CASSLVGDTEAFF. CDR3 DNA sequence: TGCGCCAGCAGCTTGGTGGGGGATACTGAAGCTTTCTTT.

The sample holds many counts of this clonotype. V and J are TRBV11-1 and TRBJ2-1; D is unresolved. The CDR3 extends over 17 amino acids. V lost 5 bases, J lost 0 bases, and 17 bases lay in between. Germline V gene lookup returns CDR1 SGHAT and CDR2 FQDESV (reference sequence). The DNA of the CDR3 is TGTGCCAGCAGCCCAACGCCGGGCGTCAGCTCCTACAATGAGCAGTTCTTC. This translates into CASSPTPGVSSYNEQFF.

This clonotype was seen many times. The chain combines TRBV5-5 with TRBJ1-2; 9 nucleotides match TRBD1. Germline V CDR1 and CDR2: SGHKS, YYEKEE (reference sequence). V shed 4 bases, J shed 4 bases, and the junction held 5 bases outside the gene matches. The CDR3 extends over 14 amino acids. The CDR3, as DNA: TGTGCCAGCAGCCTCGGGACAGGGTCCTATGGCTACACCTTC. Protein product: CASSLGTGSYGYTF.

In this sample, this clonotype turned up a few times. This chain connects TRBV12-3 or TRBV12-4 to TRBJ2-1, with D tentatively TRBD2 (5 bases). The CDR3 extends over 12 amino acids. V was shortened by 5 bases and J by 6 bases, with 8 bases between the two germline ends. Here the CDR3 DNA reads TGTGCCAGCAGTCGGAGCGGCAATGAGCAGTTCTTC. Protein: CASSRSGNEQFF.

This clonotype was detected ten times or more. The chain recombines TRBV20-1 with TRBJ2-7; the match to TRBD2 covers 11 bases. The germline CDR1 and CDR2 sequences are DFQATT and SNEGSKA (reference sequence). V was clipped by 6 bases and J by 4 bases; unmatched bases: 8. The CDR3 covers 14 residues. CDR3 nucleotides: TGCAGTGCGGGCGGACTAGCGGGCCTGTACGAGCAGTACTTC. Protein: CSAGGLAGLYEQYF.

This clonotype was seen ten or more times. J is TRBJ2-7 and V is TRBV5-1, with D maybe TRBD1 (6 bases). The V and J ends lost 1 base and 7 bases respectively, with 9 bases between them. The length of the CDR3 is 12 residues. The germline CDR1 and CDR2 sequences are SGHRS and YFSETQ. The CDR3 DNA is TGCGCCAGCAGCTTGCAGGGGCGGGAGCAGTACTTC. This sequence encodes CASSLQGREQYF.

This clonotype has a count of ten or more. The chain has TRBV29-1 and TRBJ1-2; tentative D call: TRBD1 (6 bases). This CDR3 spans 12 amino acids. Between the trimmed V and J ends, which lost 1 base and 8 bases, there was a span of 11 bases. The germline V gene encodes CDR1 SQVTM and CDR2 ANQGSEA. The CDR3 sequence: CSVEGTVNGYTF. CDR3 nucleotides: TGCAGCGTTGAAGGGACAGTCAACGGCTACACCTTC.

This clonotype was recorded many times. The chain has TRBV12-3 or TRBV12-4 and TRBJ2-4; no firm D call. V was trimmed by 8 bases and J by 1 base, leaving 12 bases between them. The CDR3 runs to 14 residues. The CDR3: CASAPFGAKNIQYF. CDR3 nucleotide sequence: TGTGCCAGCGCTCCCTTTGGGGCCAAAAACATTCAGTACTTC.

V is TRBV11-2 and J is TRBJ2-5; D is unclear. The V and J ends lost 5 bases and 2 bases respectively, with 12 bases between them. Germline CDR1 is SGHAT and CDR2 is FQNNGV. The CDR3 loop spans 14 amino acids. CDR3 nucleotides: TGTGCCAGCAGCCCCTGGACGGATCAAGAGACCCAGTACTTC. This codes for CASSPWTDQETQYF.

This clonotype has at least ten counts. The chain has TRBV20-1 and TRBJ1-5; the D is unclear. From germline, CDR1 is DFQATT and CDR2 SNEGSKA (reference sequence). Trimming shortened V by 4 bases and J by 9 bases, and 16 bases separated the two germline ends. The CDR3 runs 13 residues. The CDR3 is CSAIIQHNWPQHF. The CDR3 region has the DNA TGCAGTGCTATAATACAGCACAATTGGCCCCAGCATTTT.

This clonotype was found many times. This sequence joins TRBV28 and TRBJ2-2; D possibly corresponds to TRBD2 (6 bases). From germline, CDR1 is MDHEN and CDR2 SYDVKM. Trimming took off 6 bases at V and 7 bases at J, with 18 bases between the two ends. CDR3 size: 15 residues. The CDR3 protein is CASRFTGADSGELFF. DNA of the CDR3: TGTGCCAGCAGATTCACGGGAGCGGATAGCGGGGAGCTGTTTTTT.

This clonotype was seen only a few times. The chain joins TRBV11-2 to TRBJ2-7; D is uncertain. Germline-derived CDR1 and CDR2 are SGHAT and FQNNGV. Trimming took 3 bases from V and 6 from J, leaving 6 bases between them. This CDR3 is built from 11 residues. The CDR3 spells CASSFEREQYF. Here the CDR3 DNA reads TGTGCCAGCAGCTTCGAGCGCGAGCAGTACTTC.